The 10 T cell receptor beta chains given below trace back to one sample, sequenced in a study of blood T cell repertoires in COVID-19. TCRdb's copy holds only in-frame clones and misses some; the assay was immunoSEQ multiplex PCR. The repertoire consists of fewer than 250,000 clones, with approximately 90% occurring once and the leading ten covering approximately 10%. Sequences were obtained from PBMCs or T cells enriched from blood (not recorded which). The receptors derive from a man aged 25 to 40 who had recovered from COVID-19.

The table lists this clone with a count of one. The rearrangement joins TRBV5-1 to TRBJ1-3; a possible D gene is TRBD1 (5 bases). CDR1 is SGHRS and CDR2 is YFSETQ in the germline V gene. V dropped 4 bases and J dropped 0 bases, with 8 bases sitting between them. The CDR3 is 14 amino acids. CDR3 sequence (DNA): TGCGCCAGCAGCCAGGGTGGCTCTGGAAACACCATATATTTT. Its translation is CASSQGGSGNTIYF.

The chain uses TRBV7-2 and TRBJ1-5, with a tentative D call TRBD1 (5 bases). The V end was cut by 5 bases, the J end by 7 bases, with 12 bases between. This CDR3 has 13 amino acids. Per the germline V gene, CDR1 is SGHTA and CDR2 is FQGNSA. This CDR3 reads CASSTQWGQPQHF. The CDR3 nucleotides are TGTGCCAGCAGCACCCAATGGGGCCAGCCCCAGCATTTT.

This chain uses TRBV5-8 with TRBJ1-2; 7 bases are a match to TRBD1. CDR1 and CDR2 (germline): SGHTS, YDEGEE. V shed 1 base, J shed 6 bases, and the junction held 6 bases outside the gene matches. The CDR3 runs to 14 residues. Here the CDR3 reads CASSLLGGTDGYTF. DNA of the CDR3: TGTGCCAGCAGCTTGCTTGGGGGGACAGATGGCTACACCTTC.

This clone came up a few times. V and J are TRBV7-2 and TRBJ2-7; D gene unclear. Trimming cost V 5 bases and J 0 bases, with 5 bases left between them. Germline V CDR1 and CDR2: SGHTA, FQGNSA. CDR3 size: 12 residues. CDR3 bases: TGTGCCAGCAGCCAACACTCCTACGAGCAGTACTTC. Protein: CASSQHSYEQYF. Combining the CDR3 with reference TRBV7-2 and TRBJ2-7 gives the whole variable domain GAGVSQSPSNKVTEKGKDVELRCDPISGHTALYWYRQSLGQGLEFLIYFQGNSAPDKSGLPSDRFSAERTGGSVSTLTIQRTQQEDSAVYLCASSQHSYEQYFGPGTRLTVT.

The V gene is TRBV19, the J gene TRBJ1-1; D call uncertain. Germline CDR1 and CDR2: LNHDA and SQIVND (reference sequence). This CDR3 has 13 residues. Deletions cut 1 base from V and 11 bases from J, with 14 bases between. CDR3 region: CASSIARLRLAFF. The CDR3 DNA is TGTGCCAGTAGTATAGCCCGCCTCAGGTTGGCTTTCTTT.

The chain couples TRBV6-2 or TRBV6-3 to TRBJ1-1; 10 bases map to TRBD1. J lost 8 bases, V lost 5 bases, and 8 bases had no gene match. Germline V gene sequence: CDR1 MNHEY, CDR2 SVGEGT. The CDR3 is made up of 14 amino acids. In DNA form, the CDR3 reads TGTGCCAGCAGTCGCCTCGGGACAGGGGAGGAAGCTTTCTTT. Encoded protein: CASSRLGTGEEAFF.

The V call is TRBV5-1, the J call TRBJ2-5, with TRBD2 identical over 16 bases. Germline V gene data show CDR1 as SGHRS and CDR2 as YFSETQ. The CDR3 spans 16 residues. V trimming: 4 bases; J trimming: 3 bases; junction bases outside the gene matches: 3. This CDR3 is CASSPGLAGGKETQYF. CDR3 DNA: TGCGCCAGCAGCCCGGGACTAGCGGGGGGGAAAGAGACCCAGTACTTC.

Here the CDR3 DNA reads TGTGCCAGCAGGGGAACAAGGAGGGGCTCTGGAAACACCATATATTTT. It translates to CASRGTRRGSGNTIYF. V gene TRBV27 combines with J gene TRBJ1-3, with D perhaps TRBD1 (5 bases). There are 16 residues in the CDR3. The germline gives CDR1 MNHEY, CDR2 SMNVEV (reference sequence). The V end lost 6 bases, the J end lost 0 bases, and 15 bases lay between the germline ends.

Only a few counts were recorded for this clone. This chain links TRBV18 with TRBJ2-7; weak D call: TRBD1 (7 bases). Trimming stripped 4 bases from V and 9 bases from J, with 22 bases between. The CDR3 sequence is 15 residues long. Germline V CDR1 and CDR2: KGHSH, LQKENI. The CDR3 coding sequence is TGTGCCAGCTCACTTACTGATCACAGGGGAGCGGGGCAGTACTTC. Translating it yields CASSLTDHRGAGQYF. Based on the CDR3 plus reference TRBV18 and TRBJ2-7, the full variable domain is NAGVMQNPRHLVRRRGQEARLRCSPMKGHSHVYWYRQLPEEGLKFMVYLQKENIIDESGMPKERFSAEFPKEGPSILRIQQVVRGDSAAYFCASSLTDHRGAGQYFGPGTRLTVT.

This clone was seen only once. This chain links TRBV3-1 (or the pseudogene TRBV3-2) with TRBJ1-5, with D unresolved. V lost 6 bases, J lost 3 bases, and 9 bases lay in between. This CDR3 spans 13 amino acids. Germline V gene lookup returns CDR1 LGHDT and CDR2 YNNKEL (reference sequence). This CDR3 reads CASRPNNNQPQHF. CDR3 nucleotide sequence: TGTGCCAGCAGACCCAACAACAATCAGCCCCAGCATTTT.